Each of the 6 T cell receptor beta chains below was sequenced from the same sample in a study of control samples from healthy donors and cancer patients. Profiled with immunoSEQ multiplex PCR; TCRdb holds only in-frame clones, not every one. This table holds 200,000 or so clones, about 91% found once. The sample consisted of blood. The source is a man aged 25 to 45 in good health.

The V gene is TRBV3-1 (or the pseudogene TRBV3-2), the J gene TRBJ2-3; D not certain. The CDR3 sequence is 14 residues long. Trimming took 7 bases from V and 0 from J, leaving 11 bases between them. Germline CDR1 is LGHDT and CDR2 is YNNKEL (reference sequence). The CDR3 region is CASIPRRSTDTQYF. The CDR3 DNA is TGTGCCAGCATCCCCCGACGCAGCACAGATACGCAGTATTTT.

This chain uses TRBV7-6 with TRBJ2-1; D might be TRBD2 (5 bases). CDR3 size: 13 residues. The V and J ends lost 5 bases and 9 bases respectively, with 14 bases between them. Germline CDR1 reads SGHVS; CDR2 reads FNYEAQ. The CDR3 coding sequence is TGTGCCAGCAGCCTAAGGGAGCGGACTGAGCAGTTCTTC. This gives the protein CASSLRERTEQFF.

V gene TRBV2 combines with J gene TRBJ1-4; D might be TRBD1 (5 bases). The germline CDR1 and CDR2 sequences are SNHLY and FYNNEI. Trimming cost V 0 bases and J 11 bases, with 10 bases left between them. The CDR3 loop spans 13 amino acids. The CDR3 bases are TGTGCCAGCAGTGAAGCGCAGGGTCGGAAACTGTTTTTT. This sequence encodes CASSEAQGRKLFF. Drawing the rest from reference TRBV2 and TRBJ1-4, the complete variable domain is EPEVTQTPSHQVTQMGQEVILRCVPISNHLYFYWYRQILGQKVEFLVSFYNNEISEKSEIFDDQFSVERPDGSNFTLKIRSTKLEDSAMYFCASSEAQGRKLFFGSGTQLSVL.

This clone was detected only once. The gene calls are TRBV27 and TRBJ1-5; tentative D call: TRBD1 (5 bases). This CDR3 comprises 13 residues. Germline CDR1 and CDR2: MNHEY and SMNVEV (reference sequence). V gave up 2 bases and J gave up 7 bases, with 9 bases separating them. The CDR3 DNA sequence: TGTGCCAGCAGTTTAGGGACGTTACAGCCCCAGCATTTT. The encoded protein is CASSLGTLQPQHF.

The chain employs TRBV19 and TRBJ2-2, with 7 bases aligning to TRBD1. This CDR3 region has 16 residues. Germline values: CDR1 LNHDA, CDR2 SQIVND (reference sequence). The ends lost 4 bases at V and 0 bases at J; junction bases unmatched: 5. In nucleotides, the CDR3 is TGTGCCAGTAGTACCCCCGGGACAGCGAACACCGGGGAGCTGTTTTTT. Amino acids: CASSTPGTANTGELFF.

The chain recombines TRBV5-1 with TRBJ1-1, with unresolved D. The V end lost 3 bases, the J end lost 11 bases, and 17 bases lay between the germline ends. The CDR3 loop spans 13 amino acids. Germline V gene sequence: CDR1 SGHRS, CDR2 YFSETQ. The CDR3 DNA reads as TGCGCCAGCAGCTCCCCCGGTCCGGCCGGGGCTTTCTTT. Protein product: CASSSPGPAGAFF. The entire variable domain, with the rest obtained from reference TRBV5-1 and TRBJ1-1, is as follows: KAGVTQTPRYLIKTRGQQVTLSCSPISGHRSVSWYQQTPGQGLQFLFEYFSETQRNKGNFPGRFSGRQFSNSRSEMNVSTLELGDSALYLCASSSPGPAGAFFGQGTRLTVV.